This entry lists 10 T cell receptor beta chains sequenced from one sample in a study of shared clonotypes between healthy human individuals. Data came from immunoSEQ multiplex PCR; TCRdb stores just in-frame clones and leaves some out. In the table there are some 2 million clones, roughly 94% of which are singletons. CD45RO negativity and positive selection for CCR7 defined naive CD8 cells, a population that excluded terminally differentiated effector memory CD45RA+ cells. Source material: naive CD8+ T cells sorted from blood. These receptors were collected from a man younger than 30 in good health.

V is TRBV5-1 and J is TRBJ2-7, with a possible D match to TRBD1 (6 bases). Germline-derived CDR1 and CDR2 are SGHRS and YFSETQ. The CDR3 has 17 residues. The ends were cut back, 0 bases at V and 2 bases at J, with 18 bases in the middle. The CDR3: CASSLEGTTGWPYEQYF. CDR3 nucleotide sequence: TGCGCCAGCAGCTTGGAAGGGACAACCGGATGGCCCTACGAGCAGTACTTC.

The gene calls are TRBV10-2 and TRBJ1-1, with 7 bases aligning to TRBD1. Trimming cost V 7 bases and J 1 base; bases outside gene matches: 6. CDR1 and CDR2 from the germline V gene are WSHSY and SAAADI. The CDR3 has 14 residues. The CDR3 spells CASTTGAQNTEAFF. The CDR3 nucleotides are TGCGCCAGCACTACAGGGGCCCAGAACACTGAAGCTTTCTTT.

CDR3 sequence (DNA): TGTGCCAGCAGTCCCGGTCCCACAGGGAGGGACTACGAGCAGTACTTC. Amino acid sequence: CASSPGPTGRDYEQYF. The chain uses TRBV27 and TRBJ2-7; tentative D call: TRBD2 (7 bases). Trimming cost V 5 bases and J 3 bases, with 20 bases left between them. The CDR3 length is 16 residues. The germline gives CDR1 MNHEY, CDR2 SMNVEV (reference sequence).

This clone has just one count. This chain joins TRBV9 and TRBJ1-5; the match to TRBD1 covers 7 bases. The CDR3 contains 15 residues. Germline CDR1 and CDR2: SGDLS and YYNGEE. V lost 3 bases and J lost 4; bases outside the gene matches: 7. The CDR3 DNA reads TGTGCCAGCAGCGCCTCGGGACAGCAAAATCAGCCCCAGCATTTT. It is translated as CASSASGQQNQPQHF.

Here the CDR3 reads CASSESPGALNTGELFF. CDR3 DNA: TGCGCCAGCAGTGAGTCCCCCGGGGCCCTTAACACCGGGGAGCTGTTTTTT. The rearrangement links TRBV10-2 to TRBJ2-2; D tentatively reads TRBD1 or TRBD2 (5 bases each). Germline CDR1 and CDR2: WSHSY and SAAADI. V shed 0 bases and J shed 2 bases, with 13 bases lying between them. The CDR3 runs 17 residues.

The J gene is TRBJ2-1, the V gene TRBV5-4; TRBD2 might be the D (5 bases). V was shortened by 5 bases and J by 9 bases, with 15 bases between the two germline ends. This CDR3 contains 13 residues. Per germline, CDR1 SGHNT and CDR2 YYREEE (reference sequence). The CDR3 sequence is CASRFGEYGEQFF. Written as DNA, the CDR3 is TGTGCCAGCAGGTTCGGGGAGTACGGTGAGCAGTTCTTC.

This chain links TRBV6-5 with TRBJ2-3; D not resolved. V lost 1 base to trimming and J lost 4 bases, with 6 bases between them. The CDR3 sequence is 13 residues long. Germline-derived CDR1 and CDR2 are MNHEY and SVGAGI. Here the CDR3 reads CASSYFGADTQYF. The CDR3 DNA is TGTGCCAGCAGTTACTTTGGGGCAGATACGCAGTATTTT.

The rearrangement joins TRBV4-3 to TRBJ2-3; 11 bases are a match to TRBD2. The CDR3 is 17 amino acids. Germline CDR1 and CDR2: LGHNA and YSLEER. The ends lost 2 bases at V and 6 bases at J; junction bases unmatched: 10. The chain's CDR3 is CASSQLETSGSVDTQYF. In DNA, the CDR3 is TGCGCCAGCAGCCAACTTGAAACTAGCGGGAGTGTGGATACGCAGTATTTT.

This clone was found once. The sample contains more than one DNA sequence encoding this CDR3. The gene calls are TRBV5-6 and TRBJ2-7; D ambiguous. The CDR3 sequence is 13 residues long. The germline V gene has CDR1 SGHDT and CDR2 YYEEEE. Trimming pared 0 bases from V and 2 bases from J, leaving 6 bases between. CDR3 in DNA: TGTGCCAGCAGCTTGGGATTAACCTACGAGCAGTACTTC. This encodes CASSLGLTYEQYF.

The chain is built from TRBV4-3 and TRBJ2-7; 12 bases align to TRBD1. The V and J ends lost 3 bases and 0 bases, in that order; junction bases with no gene match: 3. This CDR3 is 16 amino acids long. CDR1 and CDR2 from the germline V gene are LGHNA and YSLEER. DNA for the CDR3: TGCGCCAGCAGCCAGGGACAGGGGGCGGGCTCCTACGAGCAGTACTTC. Translation gives CASSQGQGAGSYEQYF.